Listed here is a single T cell receptor beta chain. The antigen it recognizes is unknown. Per-base quality was not reported, and no clone a single base away is much larger than it. TCRbeta repertoires were sequenced from genomic DNA with the immunoSEQ hsTCRB assay version 4 in survey mode. For TCRbeta sequencing, genomic DNA was diluted to roughly 9.2 ng/uL, with up to 1 ug used per sample. Per the source publication's procedure: TCRbeta data were analyzed in ImmunoSeq Analyzer 3.0, with diversity computed on productive nucleotide rearrangements. The improved Chao index was used to estimate lower-bound TCR diversity, and the Gini coefficient was used to estimate clonality using the Immunarch R package. Different nucleotide rearrangements encoding the same CDR3beta amino acid sequence were counted as distinct clonotypes. Differential abundance analysis identified TCRbeta sequences significantly enriched in antigen-responding cells relative to anti-CD3/anti-CD28-activated cells. GLIPH2 grouped TCRs by predicted peptide-MHC specificity, both within each participant and across combined participant data sets. The table was pulled from immuneACCESS by TCRdb, which kept in-frame rearrangements only. Such tables lose some clones; where checked, under half of the loss comes from unresolved V genes, and the rest has no known cause. Clonal size and the V and J genes are those of that table, whereas D and trimming came from the DNA. The sample table records around 35,000 clones; roughly 86% of these occur just once. Approximately 1.3% of the sample lies in the top ten.

These data are taken from a study of persistence of HIV-infected CD4 T cells (dated by TCRdb to about 2020). In terms of the full investigation: Suppressive ART had been received by participants for a median of about eight years. The clonality of all cells in each sorted population was assessed by TCRbeta sequencing, whereas the clonality of infected cells was assessed by proviral sequencing. Peripheral blood samples of up to about 180 mL were obtained at multiple time points, with the exception of a couple of participants, for whom leukapheresis was performed at a single time point. CMV- and HIV-1 Gag-responding CD4+ T cells were isolated from ART-treated individuals so that antigen-driven clonal expansion of HIV-1-infected cells could be examined. Anti-CD3/anti-CD28 stimulation activated a higher proportion of cells, with a lower memory fraction, than antigen stimulation. The TCR cluster analysis across participants included under ten participants for CMV and over 5 participants for Gag. General findings and caveats noted by the study authors: Bulk TCR analyses could not be limited to the rare CMV-responding cells that actually contained HIV-1 proviruses. Only a small number of individuals took part in the study, and only a limited range of antigens was tested. A correlation was observed between TCR oligoclonality and proviral oligoclonality within the same sorted populations. Enrichment of degenerate expanded CDR3beta sequences was found in antigen-responding cells, suggesting convergent selection of CD4+ responses to CMV and Gag. Significantly lower TCRbeta richness was observed in CMV- and Gag-responding cells than in anti-CD3/anti-CD28-responding cells, and higher oligoclonality was observed in CMV-responding cells than in CD3/CD28-stimulated and Gag-responding cells.

The CDR3 covers 11 residues, taking in both the cysteine and the phenylalanine. Only the CDR3 portion is preserved as DNA: 33 bases, with reading frame beginning at the first base. Relative to germline, V is 6 bases shorter and J is 7 bases shorter, with 13 bases between their ends. From a lookup of the germline V gene, CDR1 and CDR2 are SQVTM and ANQGSEA. The sample's treatment or condition, from its label and the paper: suppressive antiretroviral therapy. As a nonspecific positive control representing the CD4+ T cell repertoire, cells were stimulated with anti-CD3/anti-CD28 magnetic beads. CD4+ T cells that responded were sorted based on upregulation of both CD40 ligand and CD69. Participants were HIV-1-infected adults who started suppressive ART during chronic infection. For at least 4 years, the participants' plasma HIV-1 RNA had been undetectable, below 50 copies/mL. To be included, participants needed a CD4+ T cell count above 400 cells/uL and a positive CMV serology. Before stimulation, PBMCs were isolated using density centrifugation and then depleted of CD8+ T cells. For approximately 18 hours, the CD8-depleted PBMCs were stimulated with anti-CD28/CD49d costimulation, a CD40-blocking antibody, and enfuvirtide to prevent new infections. Cell sorting was done on a Beckman Coulter MoFlo Legacy or XDP sorter, and dead cells were excluded with propidium iodide. Genomic DNA was extracted with the QIAamp DNA Mini Kit for samples above one million cells, otherwise with the Quick-DNA Microprep Kit.

The rearrangement joined TRBV29-1 to TRBJ2-7; the D gene identity is not certain. This specimen was CD4+ T cells sorted from PBMCs after approximately 20-hour stimulation, taken from a patient who received antiretroviral therapy. Reading the label with the study, this specimen's cell subset or site is: CD40L+CD69+ CD4 T cells responding to anti-CD3/anti-CD28 beads, representing the overall repertoire. This TCR came from an adult man with HIV who was CMV-seropositive. The DNA sequence is as follows: TGCAGCGTGTTACAAGGGTGGGAGCAGTACTTC. Its amino acids are CSVLQGWEQYF.